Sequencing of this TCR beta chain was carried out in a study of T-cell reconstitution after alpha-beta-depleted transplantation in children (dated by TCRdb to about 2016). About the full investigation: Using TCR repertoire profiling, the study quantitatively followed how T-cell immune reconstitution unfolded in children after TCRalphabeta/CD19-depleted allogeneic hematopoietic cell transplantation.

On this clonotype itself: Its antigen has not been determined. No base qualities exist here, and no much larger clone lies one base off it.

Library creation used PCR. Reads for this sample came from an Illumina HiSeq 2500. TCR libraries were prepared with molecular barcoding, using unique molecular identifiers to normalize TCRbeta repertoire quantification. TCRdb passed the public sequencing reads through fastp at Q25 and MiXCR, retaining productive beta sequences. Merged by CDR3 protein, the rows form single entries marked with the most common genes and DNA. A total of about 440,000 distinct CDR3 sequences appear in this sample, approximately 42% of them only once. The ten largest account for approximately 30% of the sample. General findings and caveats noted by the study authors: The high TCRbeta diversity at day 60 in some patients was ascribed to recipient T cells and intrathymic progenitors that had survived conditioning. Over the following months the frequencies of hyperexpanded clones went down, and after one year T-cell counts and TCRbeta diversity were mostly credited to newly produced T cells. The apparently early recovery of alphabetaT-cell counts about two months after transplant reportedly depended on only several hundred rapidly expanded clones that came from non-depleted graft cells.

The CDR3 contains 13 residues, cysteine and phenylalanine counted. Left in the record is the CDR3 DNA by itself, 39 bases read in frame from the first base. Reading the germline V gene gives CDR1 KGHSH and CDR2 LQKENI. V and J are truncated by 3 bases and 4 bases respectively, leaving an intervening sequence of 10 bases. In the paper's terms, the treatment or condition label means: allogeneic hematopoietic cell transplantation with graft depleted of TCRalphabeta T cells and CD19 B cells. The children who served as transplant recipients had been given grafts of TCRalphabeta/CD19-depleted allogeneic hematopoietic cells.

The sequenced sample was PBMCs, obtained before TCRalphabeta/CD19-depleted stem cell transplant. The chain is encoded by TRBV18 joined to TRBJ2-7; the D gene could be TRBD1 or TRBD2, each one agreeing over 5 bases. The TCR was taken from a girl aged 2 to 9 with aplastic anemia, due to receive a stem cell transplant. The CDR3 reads CASSPPEGYEQYF. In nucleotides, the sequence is TGTGCCAGCTCACCGCCCGAGGGGTACGAGCAGTACTTC.